This passage covers 25 T cell receptor beta chains from one sample sequenced in a study of cytomegalovirus exposure and HLA in healthy donors. The PCR employed 60 Vbeta primers together with 13 Jbeta primers. Some clones are missing from TCRdb's copy, which holds only in-frame ones; the method was immunoSEQ multiplex PCR. The table for this sample gives approximately 52,000 clones. The source material was PBMCs. These receptors were taken from a woman aged 60-75 years in good health and CMV-seropositive.

The chain employs TRBV5-1 and TRBJ2-5; 11 bases fit TRBD2. The CDR3 spans 15 residues. The V and J ends lost 3 bases and 1 base, in that order; junction bases with no gene match: 2. Germline V gives CDR1 SGHRS, CDR2 YFSETQ. DNA of the CDR3: TGCGCCAGCAGCTCTAGCGGGGGGACCCAAGAGACCCAGTACTTC. Translation gives CASSSSGGTQETQYF.

The J gene is TRBJ2-5, the V gene TRBV10-2; 14 bases align to TRBD2. Looked up from germline, CDR1 is WSHSY and CDR2 is SAAADI. This CDR3 comprises 16 residues. With 7 bases clipped from V and 5 bases from J, the junction kept 9 bases outside the gene matches. The DNA for the CDR3 is TGCGCCAGCAAGTCGGGACTAGCGGGGGTACAGGAGACCCAGTACTTC. This codes for CASKSGLAGVQETQYF.

J is TRBJ1-5 and V is TRBV4-3; the D is unclear. V was shortened by 0 bases and J by 4 bases, with 13 bases between the two germline ends. The CDR3 has 16 amino acids. CDR1 is LGHNA, CDR2 YSLEER, per germline. CDR3 DNA sequence: TGCGCCAGCAGCCAAGAGGTCTACAGCTTAAATCAGCCCCAGCATTTT. It encodes CASSQEVYSLNQPQHF.

J is TRBJ2-2 and V is TRBV10-3, with D possibly TRBD1 on 6 matching bases. V lost 5 bases and J lost 1, with 20 bases in between. Germline V gene sequence: CDR1 ENHRY, CDR2 SYGVKD. This CDR3 region has 18 residues. DNA of the CDR3: TGTGCCATCAGTAAGGACAGTCTCTCTTACGGGAACACCGGGGAGCTGTTTTTT. Translated, it gives CAISKDSLSYGNTGELFF.

The rearrangement joins TRBV7-2 to TRBJ1-1; 7 bases map to TRBD1. CDR3 length equals 14 residues. Losses at the gene ends were 2 bases for V and 4 bases for J; bases not matched to a gene: 4. The germline V gene has CDR1 SGHTA and CDR2 FQGNSA. The CDR3 coding sequence is TGTGCCAGCAGCTTAAACCCAGGGGGCACTGAAGCTTTCTTT. Its translation: CASSLNPGGTEAFF.

The V gene is TRBV29-1, the J gene TRBJ1-1; D gene uncertain. Germline CDR1 and CDR2: SQVTM and ANQGSEA. Trimming took 6 bases from V and 2 from J, leaving 10 bases between them. CDR3 size: 12 residues. This CDR3 is CSVRPSNTEAFF. The CDR3 coding sequence is TGCAGCGTGCGTCCGAGTAACACTGAAGCTTTCTTT.

The rearrangement joins TRBV14 to TRBJ2-1; 12 bases are shared with TRBD2. The CDR3 contains 16 residues. Germline-derived CDR1 and CDR2 are SGHDN and FVKESK. V gave up 4 bases and J gave up 5 bases; unmatched junction bases: 6. CDR3 sequence: CASSPRRLAGDNEQFF. In DNA, the CDR3 is TGTGCCAGCAGCCCCCGGAGACTAGCGGGAGACAATGAGCAGTTCTTC.

V is TRBV9 and J is TRBJ2-3; D remains ambiguous. The CDR3 consists of 14 residues. Per germline, CDR1 SGDLS and CDR2 YYNGEE. V lost 4 bases to trimming and J lost 6 bases, with 15 bases between them. CDR3 sequence: CASSLPTEADTQYF. In nucleotides, the CDR3 is TGTGCCAGCAGCCTACCGACCGAGGCGGATACGCAGTATTTT. The full variable domain, in which reference TRBV9 and TRBJ2-3 provide the parts outside the CDR3, is DSGVTQTPKHLITATGQRVTLRCSPRSGDLSVYWYQQSLDQGLQFLIQYYNGEERAKGNILERFSAQQFPDLHSELNLSSLELGDSALYFCASSLPTEADTQYFGPGTRLTVL.

The CDR3 sequence: CASSDTGQPLRSWNSPLHF. The CDR3 DNA follows: TGTGCCAGTTCGGATACGGGACAGCCACTACGATCGTGGAATTCACCCCTCCACTTT. V usage is TRBV27 and J usage is TRBJ1-6; 7 nucleotides agree with TRBD1. The CDR3 runs to 19 residues. After removal of 9 bases from V and 7 bases from J, the junction contained 24 bases not matched to a gene. Germline V CDR1 and CDR2: MNHEY, SMNVEV (reference sequence).

The CDR3 protein is CATATVPNEKLFF. The DNA for the CDR3 is TGCGCCACCGCGACAGTTCCTAATGAAAAACTGTTTTTT. The V gene is TRBV5-1, the J gene TRBJ1-4, with a possible D match to TRBD1 (5 bases). V dropped 9 bases and J dropped 3 bases, with 12 bases sitting between them. The CDR3 is 13 amino acids. CDR1 and CDR2 from the germline V gene are SGHRS and YFSETQ.

This rearrangement joins TRBV19 to TRBJ1-2; tentative D call: TRBD1 (5 bases). Trimming stripped 6 bases from V and 5 bases from J, with 10 bases between. The length of the CDR3 is 12 residues. Germline assignment: CDR1 LNHDA and CDR2 SQIVND (reference sequence). CDR3 sequence (DNA): TGTGCCAGTAGGACGGAGGGGTATGGCTACACCTTC. It specifies CASRTEGYGYTF.

The J gene is TRBJ2-3, the V gene TRBV6-5; TRBD2 matches 8 bases. CDR1 is MNHEY, CDR2 SVGAGI, per germline. The CDR3 has 14 amino acids. V shed 4 bases, J shed 5 bases, and the junction held 5 bases outside the gene matches. CDR3 DNA: TGTGCCAGCAGTTTCGGGGGGGCTGGAGATACGCAGTATTTT. Translating gives CASSFGGAGDTQYF.

The chain is built from TRBV5-6 and TRBJ2-7; 9 bases fit TRBD1. Per the germline V gene, CDR1 is SGHDT and CDR2 is YYEEEE. Trimming cost V 4 bases and J 2 bases; bases outside gene matches: 7. The CDR3 runs to 15 residues. Here the CDR3 reads CASSPGQGSPYEQYF. The CDR3 nucleotides read TGTGCCAGCAGCCCCGGACAGGGGTCCCCCTACGAGCAGTACTTC.

CDR3 residues: CASGPNLRGRVGGYTF. For the CDR3, the DNA is TGTGCTAGTGGACCCAACCTCAGGGGGCGAGTGGGTGGCTACACCTTC. V and J are TRBV12-5 and TRBJ1-2; 8 nucleotides agree with TRBD1. In germline, CDR1 is LGHNT, CDR2 FRNRAP. This CDR3 has 16 residues. Unmatched junction bases numbered 16, after V lost 6 bases and J lost 7 bases.

The CDR3 sequence is CASTKDSYNEQFF. CDR3 sequence (DNA): TGCGCCAGCACTAAGGACAGTTACAATGAGCAGTTCTTC. V gene TRBV5-1 combines with J gene TRBJ2-1; D is possibly TRBD1 (6 bases). Germline V gene lookup returns CDR1 SGHRS and CDR2 YFSETQ. The CDR3 totals 13 residues. The V end was cut by 6 bases, the J end by 4 bases, with 11 bases between.

This rearrangement joins TRBV11-2 to TRBJ1-2; TRBD1 matches 7 bases. The CDR3 consists of 16 residues. The ends lost 1 base at V and 6 bases at J; junction bases unmatched: 11. CDR1 is SGHAT and CDR2 is FQNNGV in the germline V gene. The DNA for the CDR3 is TGTGCCAGCAGCTTAGGGGGGACAGAGGCTCGTGATGGCTACACCTTC. Protein sequence: CASSLGGTEARDGYTF.

The CDR3 sequence is CASRRTGVFEKLFF. For the CDR3, the DNA is TGTGCCAGCAGGAGGACAGGGGTTTTTGAAAAACTGTTTTTT. The rearrangement uses TRBV2 and TRBJ1-4; 9 bases agree with TRBD1. There are 14 residues in the CDR3. V gave up 6 bases and J gave up 7 bases; unmatched junction bases: 6. The germline CDR1 and CDR2 sequences are SNHLY and FYNNEI.

V is TRBV2 and J is TRBJ2-2; 7 bases align to TRBD2. CDR1 is SNHLY, CDR2 FYNNEI, per germline. V trimming: 5 bases; J trimming: 3 bases; junction bases outside the gene matches: 6. The CDR3 spans 15 residues. The CDR3 nucleotides are TGTGCCAGCAGTCGCGAGCGGGGTGACACCGGGGAGCTGTTTTTT. It yields the protein CASSRERGDTGELFF.

J is TRBJ1-2 and V is TRBV6-1; TRBD1 matches at 8 bases. V dropped 3 bases and J dropped 4; count of bases not matched to a gene: 4. CDR3 length equals 14 residues. Germline V gives CDR1 MNHNS, CDR2 SASEGT. CDR3 sequence reads: CASSDTGGGYGYTF. DNA of the CDR3: TGTGCCAGCAGTGATACAGGGGGTGGCTATGGCTACACCTTC.

The chain links TRBV15 to TRBJ1-4; 10 nucleotides match TRBD1. The germline V gene encodes CDR1 LNHNV and CDR2 YYDKDF (reference sequence). J was trimmed by 8 bases and V by 5 bases; bases with no gene match: 8. This CDR3 region has 15 residues. The CDR3 sequence: CATSQDRGQGEKLFF. As DNA, the CDR3 is TGTGCCACCAGCCAAGACAGGGGGCAGGGAGAAAAACTGTTTTTT.

The chain recombines TRBV11-3 with TRBJ2-1, with D uncertain. The germline V gene encodes CDR1 SGHNT and CDR2 YENEEA. CDR3 length: 12 residues. Trimming cost V 3 bases and J 7 bases, with 7 bases left between them. The CDR3 protein is CASSFFVNEQFF. The CDR3, as DNA: TGTGCCAGCAGCTTCTTCGTGAATGAGCAGTTCTTC.

The J gene is TRBJ1-5, the V gene TRBV5-1; 7 nucleotides agree with TRBD1. Looked up from germline, CDR1 is SGHRS and CDR2 is YFSETQ. V was pared by 0 bases and J by 4 bases, with 4 bases of the junction left unmatched. The CDR3 totals 15 residues. The CDR3 nucleotides are TGCGCCAGCAGCTTGGAGGGGGCAGGAAATCAGCCCCAGCATTTT. This encodes CASSLEGAGNQPQHF.

J is TRBJ2-1 and V is TRBV18, with a possible D match to TRBD2 (7 bases). Trimming removed 5 bases at V and 6 bases at J, with 17 bases between. There are 15 residues in the CDR3. CDR1 and CDR2 from the germline V gene are KGHSH and LQKENI. CDR3 protein: CASSERGGGVNEQFF. The CDR3 bases are TGTGCCAGCTCAGAGAGGGGGGGCGGTGTCAATGAGCAGTTCTTC.

V usage is TRBV12-5 and J usage is TRBJ2-4; 7 nucleotides align to TRBD1. The CDR3 contains 14 residues. The V and J ends lost 1 base and 6 bases, in that order; junction bases with no gene match: 3. Germline-derived CDR1 and CDR2 are LGHNT and FRNRAP. Here the CDR3 DNA reads TGTGCTAGTGGTTTGGAGGGGGCGCGAAACATTCAGTACTTC. As protein: CASGLEGARNIQYF.

This chain joins TRBV9 and TRBJ2-5, with 11 positions matching TRBD2. The ends lost 3 bases at V and 4 bases at J; junction bases unmatched: 2. CDR1 is SGDLS and CDR2 is YYNGEE in the germline V gene. The CDR3 loop spans 14 amino acids. The CDR3, as DNA: TGTGCCAGCAGCGCCGGGACTAGCGGAGAGACCCAGTACTTC. Protein: CASSAGTSGETQYF.